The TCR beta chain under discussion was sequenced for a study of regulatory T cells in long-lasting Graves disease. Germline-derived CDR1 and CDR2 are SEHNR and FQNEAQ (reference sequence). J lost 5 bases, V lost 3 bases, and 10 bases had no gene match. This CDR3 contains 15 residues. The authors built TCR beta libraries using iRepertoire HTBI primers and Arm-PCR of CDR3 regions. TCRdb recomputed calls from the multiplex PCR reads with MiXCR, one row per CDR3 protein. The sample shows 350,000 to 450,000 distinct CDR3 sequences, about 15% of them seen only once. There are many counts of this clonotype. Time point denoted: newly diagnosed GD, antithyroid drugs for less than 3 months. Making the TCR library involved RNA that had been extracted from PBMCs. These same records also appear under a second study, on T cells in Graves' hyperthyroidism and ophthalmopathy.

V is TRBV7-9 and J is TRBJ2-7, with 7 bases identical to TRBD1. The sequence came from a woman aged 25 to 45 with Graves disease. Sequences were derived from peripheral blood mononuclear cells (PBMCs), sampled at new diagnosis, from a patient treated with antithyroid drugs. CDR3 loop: CASSFPQGELDEQYF. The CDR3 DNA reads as TGTGCCAGCAGCTTCCCCCAGGGGGAGTTGGACGAGCAGTACTTC.